The clone carrying this T cell receptor beta chain came up once. CD45RO negativity and positive selection for CCR7 defined naive CD8 cells, a population that excluded terminally differentiated effector memory CD45RA+ cells. This sample is drawn from a study of shared clonotypes between healthy human individuals. This CDR3 is 13 amino acids long. Trimming removed 3 bases at V and 1 base at J, with 6 bases between. Germline CDR1 is ENHRY and CDR2 is SYGVKD. Measured with immunoSEQ multiplex PCR; TCRdb has only the in-frame clones, and not every one. The repertoire holds roughly 2 million clones, with about 95% as singletons.

Sequencing was carried out using naive CD8+ T cells sorted from blood. This chain links TRBV10-3 with TRBJ1-1; no definite D call. This receptor was taken from a man aged 18 to 30 in good health. Here the CDR3 reads CAISDSGNTEAFF. CDR3 DNA sequence: TGTGCCATCAGTGATTCGGGGAACACTGAAGCTTTCTTT.